The rows below give T cell receptor beta chains drawn from one sample of a study of blood T cell repertoires in COVID-19. Produced via immunoSEQ multiplex PCR; TCRdb's table is partial and in-frame only. The data hold almost 85,000 clones, with approximately 90% observed a single time. Sequencing used PBMCs or T cells enriched from blood (not recorded which). These receptor sequences come from a woman aged 50 to 60 with acute COVID-19. The CDR3 runs from the conserved cysteine through the conserved F or W. Each record gives: J gene, clone size, D gene, V gene, CDR3 DNA, CDR3 protein. D genes are given only for firm matches. The size field is filled for only some rows; it gives once, few, many or a size class.

>TRBJ1-1|-|TRBD1|TRBV30
TGTGCCTGGAGTCGGGGACAGAGGACTGAAGCTTTCTTT
CAWSRGQRTEAFF
>TRBJ2-5|-|-|TRBV2
TGTGCCAGCTTCTTGGGCGGGTTGATCCAAGAGACCCAGTACTTC
CASFLGGLIQETQYF
>TRBJ2-7|-|TRBD2|TRBV13
TGTGCCAGCAGCCCCCGAACTAGCGGACTTTCCTACGAGCAGTACTTC
CASSPRTSGLSYEQYF
>TRBJ2-7|-|TRBD2|TRBV6-5
TGTGCCAGCAGGAGCCTTAGCGGGAGGGGCGAGCAGTACTTC
CASRSLSGRGEQYF
>TRBJ2-5|-|-|TRBV9
TGTGCCAGCAGCCCTCATTATTCAGGCCAAGAGACCCAGTACTTC
CASSPHYSGQETQYF
>TRBJ2-2|once|-|TRBV7-6
TGTGCCAGCAGCTTGGACGGGACATTCACCGGGGAGCTGTTTTTT
CASSLDGTFTGELFF
>TRBJ2-3|-|-|TRBV7-9
TGTGCCAGCAGCGCCGAAACAGGGGATACGCAGTATTTT
CASSAETGDTQYF
>TRBJ2-1|-|TRBD1|TRBV19
TGTGCCACCCGGGACAGCCCAAACGTCAATGAGCAGTTCTTC
CATRDSPNVNEQFF
>TRBJ1-6|-|-|TRBV4-3
TGCGCCAGCAGCCAAAGTCCGGGGGAAGGTTCACCCCTCCACTTT
CASSQSPGEGSPLHF
>TRBJ2-7|-|TRBD2|TRBV6-2/TRBV6-3
TGTGCCAGCAGTTACCGAGAGCTAGCGGGAGAACTCGAGCAGTACTTC
CASSYRELAGELEQYF
>TRBJ1-3|-|-|TRBV30
TGTGCCTGGAGTGTACCTCCGACAGCTTACTCTGGAAACACCATATATTTT
CAWSVPPTAYSGNTIYF
>TRBJ2-7|-|TRBD2|TRBV5-5
TGTGCCAGCAGCCCGTTTGGTACTAGCGGGATTTCGTACGAGCAGTACTTC
CASSPFGTSGISYEQYF
>TRBJ2-7|-|-|TRBV15
TGTGCCACCAGCAGAGATGAACAGGGTTATTCCTACGAGCAGTACTTC
CATSRDEQGYSYEQYF
>TRBJ2-3|-|-|TRBV7-9
TGTGCCAGCAGGAGTTTACTAGTCCGCACAGATACGCAGTATTTT
CASRSLLVRTDTQYF
>TRBJ2-5|few|-|TRBV4-1
TGCGCCAGCAGCCTAAAGCCGGGGGAACGCCAAGAGACCCAGTACTTC
CASSLKPGERQETQYF
>TRBJ1-5|-|TRBD1|TRBV2
TGTGCCAGCAGTACCGACAGGGCCGGCAATCAGCCCCAGCATTTT
CASSTDRAGNQPQHF
>TRBJ1-3|-|-|TRBV5-1
TGCGCCAGCAGCTTGTCGACCACAGACCTTGGAAACACCATATATTTT
CASSLSTTDLGNTIYF
>TRBJ1-1|-|-|TRBV19
TGTGCCAGTAGTATAGAGGGGCAGGGTGAAGCTTTCTTT
CASSIEGQGEAFF
>TRBJ2-1|-|-|TRBV10-1
TGCGCCAGCAGTGAGTCGGATAGCGGTCTTAATGAGCAGTTCTTC
CASSESDSGLNEQFF
>TRBJ1-3|few|-|TRBV4-1
TGCGCCAGCAGCCAAGAAATTTTCTACAGCTCTGGAAACACCATATATTTT
CASSQEIFYSSGNTIYF
>TRBJ2-3|-|-|TRBV5-1
TGCGCCAGCAGCTTAGGGAGAGAAGCTAGCACAGATACGCAGTATTTT
CASSLGREASTDTQYF
>TRBJ2-2|-|-|TRBV7-2
TGTGCCAGCAGCTATACGGGACTCCGGGCGTCCGGGGAGCTGTTTTTT
CASSYTGLRASGELFF
>TRBJ2-7|-|-|TRBV4-2
TGTGCCAGCAGCCAAGAAACGGGAAAGGATTTAGCCTACGAGCAGTACTTC
CASSQETGKDLAYEQYF
>TRBJ1-2|-|-|TRBV7-2
TGTGCCAGCAGCGTCCGACGGTATTCGGGTGGCTACACCTTC
CASSVRRYSGGYTF
>TRBJ2-1|-|TRBD2|TRBV3-1/TRBV3-2
TGTGCCAGCAGCCTCCATTCTGCGGGAGGGGGCAATGAGCAGTTCTTC
CASSLHSAGGGNEQFF
>TRBJ2-3|-|-|TRBV20-1
TGCAGTGCTAGTCGGCAGGGGTTCACAGATACGCAGTATTTT
CSASRQGFTDTQYF
>TRBJ1-2|few|-|TRBV5-1
TGCGCCAGCAGCTTGGATGACTTGAGATATGGCTACACCTTC
CASSLDDLRYGYTF
>TRBJ2-7|-|TRBD2|TRBV10-2
TGCGCCAGCAGTTGGGGACTAGCGGGAGGCTACGAGCAGTACTTC
CASSWGLAGGYEQYF
>TRBJ1-6|-|TRBD1|TRBV19
TGTGCCAGTATGGGGACAGTTTATAATTCACCCCTCCACTTT
CASMGTVYNSPLHF
>TRBJ1-2|once|TRBD1|TRBV5-4
TGTGCCAGCAGCTTGGCACGGCGGCAGGGGGCTGGCTACACCTTC
CASSLARRQGAGYTF
>TRBJ1-2|-|-|TRBV6-2/TRBV6-3
TGTGCCAGCAGTTCCATTACTTATGGCTACACCTTC
CASSSITYGYTF
>TRBJ1-4|-|TRBD1|TRBV10-3
TGTGCCATCAGTGAGTCGAGCAGGGGGCTAGCTAATGAAAAACTGTTTTTT
CAISESSRGLANEKLFF
>TRBJ2-5|once|-|TRBV30
TGTGCCGGGAGGAAGGGGGGGGAGACCCAGTACTTC
CAGRKGGETQYF
>TRBJ1-2|-|-|TRBV11-2
TGTGCCAGCAGCTTAGCGGAGGGGTATGGCTACACCTTC
CASSLAEGYGYTF
>TRBJ2-7|-|TRBD2|TRBV11-3
TGTGCCAGCAGCTTAGAACTAGCGGGAGTTCTCGAGCAGTACTTC
CASSLELAGVLEQYF
>TRBJ1-5|-|-|TRBV2
TGTGCCAGCAGTGTAACGGGAAATCAGCCCCAGCATTTT
CASSVTGNQPQHF
>TRBJ1-1|few|-|TRBV2
TGTGCCAGCAACAGTGAACGGAATTGGGCTGAAGCTTTCTTT
CASNSERNWAEAFF
>TRBJ2-3|-|TRBD1|TRBV5-1
TGCGCCAGCAGCCCACGAGGGGGCCGGAGCACGGCAGATACGCAGTATTTT
CASSPRGGRSTADTQYF
>TRBJ1-5|-|-|TRBV19
TGTGCCAGTAGTCACAGGGCTTTTATGGATAATCAGCCCCAGCATTTT
CASSHRAFMDNQPQHF
>TRBJ1-2|-|TRBD1|TRBV28
TGTGCCAGCACCCCTGGACAGGCCTACGATGGCTACACCTTC
CASTPGQAYDGYTF
>TRBJ1-6|-|TRBD1|TRBV30
TGTGCCTGGAGTGTACGGGGACAGGGGAATTCACCCCTCCACTTT
CAWSVRGQGNSPLHF
>TRBJ1-5|-|-|TRBV30
TGTGCCTGGAGTGGCGGTTCACGCAATCAGCCCCAGCATTTT
CAWSGGSRNQPQHF
>TRBJ2-1|-|TRBD2|TRBV6-5
TGTGCCAGCAGTTATGAACGGGAGGGTCTTGAGCAGTTCTTC
CASSYEREGLEQFF
>TRBJ2-5|-|TRBD1|TRBV18
TGTGCCAGCTCACCACAGGGACAGGGGCCAGGGACCCAGTACTTC
CASSPQGQGPGTQYF
>TRBJ2-1|-|-|TRBV2
TGTGCCAGCAGTGAAGAAGGGGAACTAGCTGCCAGCAGCTCCTACAATGAGCAGTTCTTC
CASSEEGELAASSSYNEQFF
>TRBJ1-4|-|-|TRBV21-1
TGTGCCAGCAGGGAGGGACCCCCGGAGGCGGAAAAACTGTTTTTT
CASREGPPEAEKLFF
>TRBJ1-4|-|TRBD1|TRBV3-1/TRBV3-2
TGTGCCAGCAGCCCCCGGACAGGGTCACTCGGGGGTAATGAAAAACTGTTTTTT
CASSPRTGSLGGNEKLFF
>TRBJ2-7|-|TRBD1|TRBV6-5
TGTGCCAGCAGTTACCGGGACAGGAGCTCCTACGAGCAGTACTTC
CASSYRDRSSYEQYF
>TRBJ1-1|-|-|TRBV30
TGTGCCGCGGAAACAGGGTGGGGGAGTGAAGCTTTCTTT
CAAETGWGSEAFF
>TRBJ1-4|-|-|TRBV5-6
TGTGCCAGCAGTTTACTATCGGGGTCTTCAACTAATGAAAAACTGTTTTTT
CASSLLSGSSTNEKLFF
>TRBJ2-3|-|TRBD2|TRBV5-1
TGCGCCAGCAGCCCCTCTCCGGGACTAGCCACAGATACGCAGTATTTT
CASSPSPGLATDTQYF
>TRBJ2-7|-|TRBD1|TRBV6-5
TGTGCCAGCAGTTACGGTCAGGGGGTAACCTACGAGCAGTACTTC
CASSYGQGVTYEQYF
>TRBJ1-3|-|-|TRBV5-1
TGCGCCAGCAGCCTCGTTCAGGGATCTGGAAACACCATATATTTT
CASSLVQGSGNTIYF
>TRBJ2-5|-|-|TRBV3-1/TRBV3-2
TGTGCCAGCAGCCGGGAGTACCAAGAGACCCAGTACTTC
CASSREYQETQYF
>TRBJ1-2|-|-|TRBV18
TGTGCCAGCTCACCACCCGCAGGGGGCTACACCTTC
CASSPPAGGYTF
>TRBJ2-7|few|TRBD2|TRBV19
TGTGCCAGTAGTATGTGGACTAGCGGGAGCGACGAGCAGTACTTC
CASSMWTSGSDEQYF
>TRBJ2-2|-|TRBD2|TRBV7-2
TGTGCCAGCAGCTTAACGACGGGCGGGAGGGGAACCGGGGAGCTGTTTTTT
CASSLTTGGRGTGELFF